This T cell receptor (beta chain) was retrieved from a study of T cell responses to AZD1222 COVID-19 vaccine. Study conclusions and caveats: Clonal diversity may have been underestimated, and the donors were mostly white British, with more females than males. Among AZD1222 vaccinees, only six were seropositive at baseline.

Of note for this clone: Its specificity is not known.

Only in-frame clones appear in the TCRdb table, and some are missing; sequencing was by immunoSEQ multiplex PCR. The sample lists 150,000 or so clones; roughly nine tenths were seen once. Timing groups of about 4 and about 12 weeks for second doses were pooled. The germline CDR1 and CDR2 sequences are WSHSY and SAAADI. V lost 5 bases and J lost 0; bases outside the gene matches: 4. The CDR3 has 15 residues. The sequenced sample was peripheral blood, obtained 28 days after the second AZD1222 dose. The receptor was isolated from an adult who received the AZD1222 COVID-19 vaccine. The chain joins TRBV10-2 to TRBJ2-1; 7 nucleotides line up with TRBD2. Written as DNA, the CDR3 is TGCGCCAGCAGTAATGGGAGGGCCTCCTACAATGAGCAGTTCTTC. The encoded protein is CASSNGRASYNEQFF.